This T cell receptor beta chain was sequenced for a study of cytomegalovirus exposure and HLA in healthy donors (TCRdb year 2017). For the study in its entirety: An earlier analysis of a few hundred of the donors reported 276 Gb of sequence data and 117 million unique TCR beta sequences obtained from around 180 million T cells. About 330 gigabases of sequencing data and around 88 million unique TCR sequences made up an early release that covered around 640 HLA-typed donors. Of the roughly 410 genotyped donors, approximately 81% were placed in the genetic ancestry cluster associated with self-reported Caucasian donors. The study aimed to test whether cataloging public T cell receptors could reveal signatures of past pathogen exposure. Using immunosequencing, the study profiled T cell repertoires from 550 to 750 subjects and related those repertoires to cytomegalovirus serostatus. Besides the first cohort of hundreds of subjects, a separate validation cohort made up of 120 different subjects was used. To predict cytomegalovirus infection status, the study combined high-throughput TCR immunosequencing, statistical association of individual TCRs with disease status, and machine learning. A later analysis re-examined previously published TCR beta repertoires from just over 650 donors and added high-resolution HLA genotyping to investigate patterns of TCR occurrence. The later analysis used no new phenotypic data to find candidate immune exposures, relying instead on TCR beta sequences and their occurrence across donors. An earlier analysis of fewer than 700 of the donors applied high-throughput TCR beta sequencing to assess whether each TCR beta V gene segment acted as functional or pseudogenic. Donor age, sex, ethnicity and CMV serostatus were compiled together with the repertoire data. A later genetic analysis took genome-wide SNP genotypes for about 60% of the roughly 670 donors and used that subset as a discovery cohort. All discovery cohort repertoires had been generated using a single sequencing platform. Class I and class II HLA loci were covered by the typing at four-digit resolution. Typing coverage differed by locus: A, B, C, DRB1 and DQB1 were typed in roughly 620-630 donors, DQA1 in 500 to 550, DPA1 in roughly 590, and DPB1 in about 450. A handful of DR-DQ haplotypes were handled as single units for association and clustering because linkage in the cohort was strong. Among some 400 genotyped donors of the cohort, an average of roughly 240,000 unique TCR beta nucleotide sequences were sequenced per donor, 15% to 20% of them non-productive.

Results and caveats for the whole study, not just this receptor: Most TCR sequences were seen in very few donors, while some public TCRs were found in many individuals. Because some donors lacked HLA typing at each locus, the association tests relied only on the typed subset. Immune exposure information for the cohort was limited to CMV serostatus. Only TCR beta chains were sequenced in this cohort, and the absence of alpha or paired-chain data limited detectable features. In a later analysis, several top co-occurrence clusters were reported to appear linked to parvovirus B19, influenza, CMV and Epstein-Barr virus. In a later analysis, about 16,000 TCR beta sequences were associated with specific HLA alleles at a false discovery rate of 0.05. Compared with equally common non-associated chains, HLA-associated TCR beta chains in a later analysis were more clonally expanded and had lower generation probabilities. A later analysis found that TCR association rates varied across HLA loci, with DRB1 alleles showing the most associated TCRs and HLA-C alleles the fewest. An association between a missense DCLRE1C variant and V-gene and J-gene trimming of TCR beta chains was found in a later genetic analysis and replicated in an independent cohort. The 87-base-pair reads could not distinguish some IMGT-functional V segments, including TRBV6-2 and TRBV6-3, so those segments were excluded. A further reported finding was that TCR beta sequences accurately predicted the HLA-A and HLA-B alleles for most subjects in the first cohort. Because counts were too low, some 17 rarely observed V segments, including chromosome 9 orphons, were left out of the earlier analysis of approximately 580 of the donors. In an earlier analysis of some 550 of the donors, most TCR beta V segments were observed in productive rearrangements about 90% or about 30% of the time, broadly matching IMGT annotations. Cytomegalovirus status was reported to be diagnosed by the classifier with high specificity and sensitivity in both the original and validation cohorts. When HLA alleles, especially DR and DQ, strongly co-occurred, TCR associations were difficult to assign to individual alleles. Most CMV-associated TCR beta chains appeared to be HLA-restricted in a later analysis, and the HLA associations seemed to be driven largely by CMV exposure. Three of the identified cytomegalovirus-associated TCR beta chains were confirmed in vitro to be specific for cytomegalovirus antigens. According to a later genetic analysis, donors in an Asian-associated ancestry cluster had fewer N-insertions in productive TCRs than the roughly 660-donor mean. According to the authors, the approach could potentially be generalized to other disease states and immunological phenotypes. A group of highly shared sequence variants was considered likely to be a technical artifact of the sequencing pipeline. The presence/absence analyses assumed that sequencing depth was roughly uniform across donors, and that assumption may not be true. In the study, around 160 TCR beta chains were listed as associated with cytomegalovirus. Linkage disequilibrium might explain the correlated functional status among segregating V segments, but an unknown experimental factor could not be ruled out.

The cohort was made up of roughly 670 healthy bone marrow donors. All cohort members were sampled while nominally healthy, although unrecorded immune exposures were likely present. The donor was CMV seropositive and was included in the group of 250 to 300 seropositive cohort members. A peripheral blood sample was provided by each donor, and peripheral blood mononuclear cells were used for TCR beta sequencing. Genomic DNA was extracted from the blood cell samples with the Qiagen DNeasy Blood Extraction Kit. Based on the germline V gene (reference sequence), the CDR1 and CDR2 sequences are PRHDT and FYEKMQ. Reading from cysteine to phenylalanine, the CDR3 counts 13 amino acids. Only CDR3 DNA is held: 39 bases, read in frame from base 1. Between the V and J ends, shortened by 2 bases and 4 bases respectively, the junction contains 9 bases. Library prep was done by the immunoSEQ multiplex PCR assay. The multiplex PCR relied on a mix of 60 forward primers for TCR Vbeta segments and 13 reverse primers for TCR Jbeta segments. The CDR3 region of rearranged TCR beta genes was amplified from genomic DNA by a multiplex PCR assay. Amplified TCR beta libraries were sequenced as 87-base-pair reads on the Illumina HiSeq System. The study's processing was this. Across the 670 or so repertoires, a later analysis counted 78 million or so unique TCR beta chains, roughly 11 million of which were shared by at least two donors. A nearest-neighbor algorithm error-corrected the raw reads and collapsed the reads into unique sequences, merging closely related sequences to remove PCR and sequencing errors. V, D and J gene segments were assigned by aligning CDR3 sequences to IMGT reference sequences. Each retained sequence needed at least a six-nucleotide match to both a V gene segment and a J gene segment. Rearrangements were classified as productive when the CDR3 lacked stop codons and remained in frame with V and J, and all other rearrangements were classified as non-productive. CDR3 was defined according to IMGT convention as the region running from the second conserved V-encoded cysteine to the conserved J-encoded phenylalanine. In an earlier analysis of around 600 of the donors, sequences lacking an unambiguous match to a single V gene segment were excluded. An earlier analysis of almost 600 of the donors classified V segments as functional when productive rearrangements were above 56.7% and as segregating when the standard deviation between donors was above 5%. A statistical classification framework was built to diagnose cytomegalovirus status from the catalog of TCR beta chain sequences. In a later analysis, V and J genes were assigned by comparing TCR nucleotide sequences against IMGT/GENE-DB human TR gene sequences. In a later analysis, CDR3 sequences and most-parsimonious VDJ recombination scenarios were assigned using the TCRdist pipeline. In a later analysis, every TCR beta chain was defined by the combination of its CDR3 amino acid sequence and its V-gene family, and reads without a unique V-gene family were dropped. A later analysis removed 592 highly shared, low-generation-probability nucleotide sequences to deal with suspected cross-contamination and a sequencing artifact. For each public chain, a later analysis derived a clonal expansion index from normalized ranks of inferred template counts within each repertoire. In a later analysis, generation probabilities were computed with a VDJ recombination model fitted to out-of-frame rearrangements, and the resulting probabilities were checked against IGoR. In a later analysis, TCR-TCR, TCR-HLA and TCR-CMV co-occurrence was scored with hypergeometric tests, and a repertoire-size bias correction was applied to TCR pairs. A later analysis estimated false discovery rates by permuting HLA or CMV assignments 20 times. In a later analysis, co-occurring TCRs were grouped using DBSCAN, and TCRdist sequence similarity was added for clustering within HLA-allele-positive subsets. Repertoires with fewer than 30,000 or more than 120,000 public chains, plus five repertoires with anomalous nucleotide sharing, were excluded from co-occurrence clustering. This immuneACCESS table, as held by TCRdb, lists in-frame sequences with V and J called but not all clones. Of the missing ones, under half trace to an unresolved V gene in checked studies; the others have no known cause. V, J and clone size were drawn from that table, and D and trimming were deduced from the DNA. Present in this sample are 90,000 to 110,000 clones, 69% of which were seen just once. The ten largest clones take up under 6.5% of the sample.

A word on this clone: It has no known antigen specificity. No base-level quality is on record; no much larger clone is a single base apart.

This TCR came from a woman in her 70s in good health and CMV-seropositive. The sequencing input was PBMCs. The sequence links TRBV13 to TRBJ2-7; no confident D gene assignment can be made. The DNA reads as follows: TGTGCCAGCAGCTTATCACAGAAGTACGAGCAGTACTTC. The translation is CASSLSQKYEQYF.